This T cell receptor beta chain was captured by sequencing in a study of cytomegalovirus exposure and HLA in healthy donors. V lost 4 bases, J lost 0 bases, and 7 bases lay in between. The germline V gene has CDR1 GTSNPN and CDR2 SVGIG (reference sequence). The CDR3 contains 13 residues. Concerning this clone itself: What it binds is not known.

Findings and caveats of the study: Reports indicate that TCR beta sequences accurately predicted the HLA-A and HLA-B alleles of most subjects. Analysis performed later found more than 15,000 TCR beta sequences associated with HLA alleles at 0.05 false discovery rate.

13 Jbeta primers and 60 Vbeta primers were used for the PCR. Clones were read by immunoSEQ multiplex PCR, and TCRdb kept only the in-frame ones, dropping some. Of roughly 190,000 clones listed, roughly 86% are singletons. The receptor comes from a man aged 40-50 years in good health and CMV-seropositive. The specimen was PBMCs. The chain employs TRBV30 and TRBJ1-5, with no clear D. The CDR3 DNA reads TGTGCCTGGATGCGGAGTAGCAATCAGCCCCAGCATTTT. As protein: CAWMRSSNQPQHF.